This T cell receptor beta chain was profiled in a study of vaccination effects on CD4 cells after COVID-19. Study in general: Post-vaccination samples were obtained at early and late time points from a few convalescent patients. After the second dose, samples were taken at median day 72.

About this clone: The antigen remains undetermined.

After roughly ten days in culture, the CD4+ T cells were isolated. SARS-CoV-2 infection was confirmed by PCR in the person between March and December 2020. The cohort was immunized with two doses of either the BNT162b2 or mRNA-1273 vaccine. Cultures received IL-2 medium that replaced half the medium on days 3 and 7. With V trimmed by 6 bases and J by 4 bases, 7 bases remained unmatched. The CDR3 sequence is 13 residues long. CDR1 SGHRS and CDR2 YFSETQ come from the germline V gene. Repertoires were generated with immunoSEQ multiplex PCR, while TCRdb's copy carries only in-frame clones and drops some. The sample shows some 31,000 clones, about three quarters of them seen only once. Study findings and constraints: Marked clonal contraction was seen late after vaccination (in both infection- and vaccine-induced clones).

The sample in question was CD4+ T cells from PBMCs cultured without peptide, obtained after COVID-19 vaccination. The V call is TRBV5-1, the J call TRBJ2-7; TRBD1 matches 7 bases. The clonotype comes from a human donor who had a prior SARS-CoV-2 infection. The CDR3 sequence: CASTGQTYYEQYF. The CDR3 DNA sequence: TGCGCCAGCACGGGACAGACCTATTACGAGCAGTACTTC.